The 10 T cell receptor beta chains reported below all come from one sample, sequenced in a study of identifying expanded T cells in peripheral blood. The data were produced by immunoSEQ multiplex PCR, yet TCRdb's version contains in-frame clones alone and is incomplete. The table shows roughly 120,000 clones, with 88% occurring only once. Material: blood. These receptors originate from a person between 18 and 75 years old in good health.

V and J are TRBV9 and TRBJ2-1; unclear D gene. CDR1 and CDR2 from the germline V gene are SGDLS and YYNGEE. The CDR3 consists of 15 residues. The V and J ends lost 0 bases and 0 bases respectively, with 7 bases between them. Written as DNA, the CDR3 is TGTGCCAGCAGCGTAGGAGTAAGCTCCTACAATGAGCAGTTCTTC. This translates into CASSVGVSSYNEQFF. Based on the CDR3 plus reference TRBV9 and TRBJ2-1, the full variable domain is DSGVTQTPKHLITATGQRVTLRCSPRSGDLSVYWYQQSLDQGLQFLIQYYNGEERAKGNILERFSAQQFPDLHSELNLSSLELGDSALYFCASSVGVSSYNEQFFGPGTRLTVL.

The chain employs TRBV5-6 and TRBJ2-2; TRBD2 matches at 12 bases. V shed 4 bases and J 6 bases; nucleotides not matched to a gene: 10. This CDR3 spans 17 amino acids. From germline, CDR1 is SGHDT and CDR2 YYEEEE. For the CDR3, the DNA is TGTGCCAGCAGCCGAACGACTAGCGGGAGAATGGCCGGGGAGCTGTTTTTT. Residues: CASSRTTSGRMAGELFF.

The chain employs TRBV29-1 and TRBJ1-2; 10 bases are shared with TRBD1. V lost 2 bases, J lost 8 bases, and 5 bases stayed unmatched. Germline V CDR1 and CDR2: SQVTM, ANQGSEA. The length of the CDR3 is 13 residues. The CDR3 spells CSVESDRGHGYTF. The CDR3 DNA follows: TGCAGCGTTGAAAGTGACAGGGGGCACGGCTACACCTTC. The full variable domain, in which reference TRBV29-1 and TRBJ1-2 provide the parts outside the CDR3, is SAVISQKPSRDICQRGTSLTIQCQVDSQVTMMFWYRQQPGQSLTLIATANQGSEATYESGFVIDKFPISRPNLTFSTLTVSNMSPEDSSIYLCSVESDRGHGYTFGSGTRLTVV.

This chain uses TRBV2 with TRBJ2-1; TRBD2 aligns across 8 bases. V was pared by 7 bases and J by 1 base, with 6 bases of the junction left unmatched. This CDR3 comprises 15 residues. The germline V gene has CDR1 SNHLY and CDR2 FYNNEI. In DNA form, the CDR3 reads TGTGCCAGCATCTATAGCGGGGCTTCCTACAATGAGCAGTTCTTC. Protein: CASIYSGASYNEQFF.

This chain uses TRBV11-1 with TRBJ2-1; weak D call: TRBD1 (5 bases). Germline CDR1 reads SGHAT; CDR2 reads FQDESV (reference sequence). V was clipped by 1 base and J by 4 bases, with 5 bases between them. The CDR3 runs 13 residues. The CDR3 region is CASSLDRYNEQFF. Written as DNA, the CDR3 is TGTGCCAGCAGCTTAGACAGGTACAATGAGCAGTTCTTC.

The V call is TRBV2, the J call TRBJ1-1; no reliable D call. The CDR3 is made up of 8 amino acids. Trimming left V 0 bases short and J 13 bases short, with 0 bases between. Germline V gene sequence: CDR1 SNHLY, CDR2 FYNNEI. The CDR3 coding sequence is TGTGCCAGCAGTGAAGCTTTCTTT. It yields the protein CASSEAFF.

CDR3 in amino acids: CASSVRQGSSYNEQFF. The CDR3 bases are TGTGCCAGCAGCGTGCGGCAGGGGAGCTCCTACAATGAGCAGTTCTTC. The chain carries TRBV9 and TRBJ2-1, with D possibly TRBD1 on 6 matching bases. The CDR3 loop spans 16 amino acids. Trimming shortened V by 2 bases and J by 0 bases, and 12 bases separated the two germline ends. Per the germline V gene, CDR1 is SGDLS and CDR2 is YYNGEE.

The CDR3 DNA is TGTGCCAGCAGTTCCAGGGGGCTTACCTACGAGCAGTACTTC. Residues: CASSSRGLTYEQYF. This chain links TRBV28 with TRBJ2-7, with 8 bases fitting TRBD1. The V and J ends lost 4 bases and 2 bases, in that order; junction bases with no gene match: 4. CDR1 and CDR2 from the germline V gene are MDHEN and SYDVKM. The CDR3 contains 14 residues.

The chain combines TRBV10-2 with TRBJ2-5; D is possibly TRBD1 or TRBD2 (5 bases each). The CDR3 has 13 residues. Trimming took 8 bases from V and 2 from J, leaving 12 bases between them. The germline gives CDR1 WSHSY, CDR2 SAAADI. CDR3 in amino acids: CASFEGNQETQYF. The DNA of the CDR3 is TGCGCCAGCTTCGAGGGGAATCAAGAGACCCAGTACTTC.

The chain uses TRBV14 and TRBJ2-7; the D gene is possibly TRBD2 (7 bases). This CDR3 is built from 15 residues. V dropped 4 bases and J dropped 1 base, with 14 bases sitting between them. Per the germline V gene, CDR1 is SGHDN and CDR2 is FVKESK. This CDR3 is CASSPSGGRSYEQYF. CDR3 nucleotides: TGTGCCAGCAGCCCCTCCGGGGGGCGGTCCTACGAGCAGTACTTC. Based on the CDR3 plus reference TRBV14 and TRBJ2-7, the full variable domain is EAGVTQFPSHSVIEKGQTVTLRCDPISGHDNLYWYRRVMGKEIKFLLHFVKESKQDESGMPNNRFLAERTGGTYSTLKVQPAELEDSGVYFCASSPSGGRSYEQYFGPGTRLTVT.